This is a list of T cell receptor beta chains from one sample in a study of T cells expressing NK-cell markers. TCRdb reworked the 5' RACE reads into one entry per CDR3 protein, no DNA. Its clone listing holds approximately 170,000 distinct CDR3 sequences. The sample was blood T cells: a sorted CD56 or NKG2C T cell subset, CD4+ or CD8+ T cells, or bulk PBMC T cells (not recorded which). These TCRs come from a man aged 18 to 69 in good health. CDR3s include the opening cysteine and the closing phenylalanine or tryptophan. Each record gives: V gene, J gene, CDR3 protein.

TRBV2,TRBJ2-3,CASSVSVASSTDTQYF
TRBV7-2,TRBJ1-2,CASSLEISYGYTF
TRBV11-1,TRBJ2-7,CASSQSGRQLYEQYF
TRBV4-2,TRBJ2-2,CASSQWLAGVNTGELFF
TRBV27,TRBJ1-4,CASSYSANEKLFF
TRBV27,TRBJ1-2,CASTGAPNYGYTF
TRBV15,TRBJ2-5,CATSSDRAVGETQYF
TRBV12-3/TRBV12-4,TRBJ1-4,CASSFVGNSGKLFF
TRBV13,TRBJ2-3,CASSWPQQDTDTQYF
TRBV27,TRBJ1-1,CASSLKHRGNTEAFF
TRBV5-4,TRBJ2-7,CASSPNAAFSGEQYF
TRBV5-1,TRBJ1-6,CASRQGSYNSPLHF
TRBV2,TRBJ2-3,CASSPGLAGGRFNTQYF
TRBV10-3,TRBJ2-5,CAIREVAGDQETQYF
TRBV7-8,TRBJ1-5,CASSPYSTGPGNQPQHF
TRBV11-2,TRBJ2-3,CASTTVAGGTDTQYF
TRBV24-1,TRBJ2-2,CATSEADRGREELFF
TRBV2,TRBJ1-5,CASSEVYRGQGNQPQHF
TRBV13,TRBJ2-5,CASSLRTEETQYF
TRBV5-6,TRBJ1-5,CASSLGGKYQPQHF
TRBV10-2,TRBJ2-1,CASSDPATYNEQFF
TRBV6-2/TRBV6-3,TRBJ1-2,CASSWTVGYGYTF
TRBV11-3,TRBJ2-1,CASSLVRPGTLAPEQFF
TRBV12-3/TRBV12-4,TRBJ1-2,CASRRGGDHGYTF
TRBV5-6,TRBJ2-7,CASSLGPDGSYEQYF
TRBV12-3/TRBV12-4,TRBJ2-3,CASSFPSDTQYF
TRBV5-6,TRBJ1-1,CASSLWGVREAFF
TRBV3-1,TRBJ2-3,CASSQDINHSTDTQYF
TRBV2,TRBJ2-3,CASRRSTDTQYF
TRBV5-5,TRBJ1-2,CASRTLRDRGHPAEGYTF
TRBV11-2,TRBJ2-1,CASSPGLAHNEQFF
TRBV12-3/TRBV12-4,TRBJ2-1,CASSPKVGRATDNEQFF
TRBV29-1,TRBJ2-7,CSVAGLAGGSSYEQYF
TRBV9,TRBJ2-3,CASSVESKFSTDTQYF
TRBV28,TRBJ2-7,CASSLGQGGNEQYF
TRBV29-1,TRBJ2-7,CSVETPGQSSYEQYF
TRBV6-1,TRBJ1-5,CASSERQRYSNQPQHF
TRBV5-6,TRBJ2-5,CASSLGGGGYQETQYF
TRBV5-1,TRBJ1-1,CASSLGYGVAAFF
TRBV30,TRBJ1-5,CAWSGNSNQPQHF
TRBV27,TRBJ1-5,CASSLLGGGNQPQHF
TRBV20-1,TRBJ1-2,CSARRRYGYTF
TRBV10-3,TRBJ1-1,CAISATDKNTEAFF
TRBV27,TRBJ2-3,CASSLGALGDTQYF
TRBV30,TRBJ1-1,CAWSGRDGKMNTEAFF
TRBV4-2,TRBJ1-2,CASSQDGQPFNYGYTF
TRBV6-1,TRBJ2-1,CASHSGSSGGNEQFF
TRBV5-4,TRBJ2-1,CASSPPGASEQFF
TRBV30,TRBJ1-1,CAWSSGGQLNTEAFF
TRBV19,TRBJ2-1,CASSIIGGVDNEQFF
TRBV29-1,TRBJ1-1,CSGGTMNTEAFF
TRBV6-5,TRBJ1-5,CASSYGFGIGQPQHF